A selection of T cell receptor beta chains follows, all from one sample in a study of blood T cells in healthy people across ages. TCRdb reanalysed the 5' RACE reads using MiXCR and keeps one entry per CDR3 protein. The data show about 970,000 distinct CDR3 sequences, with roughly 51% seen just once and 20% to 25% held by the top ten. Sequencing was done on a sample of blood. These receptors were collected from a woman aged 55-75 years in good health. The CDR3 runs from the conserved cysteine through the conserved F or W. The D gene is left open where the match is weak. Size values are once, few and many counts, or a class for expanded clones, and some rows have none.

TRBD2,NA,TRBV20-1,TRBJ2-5,CSARPTLGGQDTQYF,TGCAGTGCTAGACCCACCCTGGGAGGGCAAGATACCCAGTACTTC
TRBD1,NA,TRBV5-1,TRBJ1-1,CASVNYRGTEAFF,TGCGCCAGCGTCAATTACAGGGGCACTGAAGCTTTCTTT
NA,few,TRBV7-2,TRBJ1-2,CASSLRATNYGYTF,TGTGCCAGCAGCTTAAGGGCCACTAACTATGGCTACACCTTC
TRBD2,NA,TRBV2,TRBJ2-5,CASSARLAGRGDEQYF,TGTGCCAGCAGCGCTCGACTAGCGGGTAGGGGAGATGAGCAGTACTTC
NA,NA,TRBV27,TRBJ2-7,CARRPRDPAAEQYF,TGTGCCAGACGACCCCGGGACCCCGCCGCCGAGCAGTACTTC
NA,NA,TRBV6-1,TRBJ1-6,CASSDFDDRPLHF,TGTGCCAGCAGTGATTTTGATGATCGGCCCCTCCACTTT
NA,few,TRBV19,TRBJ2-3,CASSTSGTQPDTQYF,TGTGCCAGTAGTACCTCCGGGACACAACCAGATACGCAGTATTTT
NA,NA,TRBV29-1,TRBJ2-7,CSVAWAGEQYF,TGCAGCGTTGCGTGGGCCGGGGAGCAGTACTTC
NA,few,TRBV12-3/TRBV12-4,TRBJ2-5,CASSLALGTLQETQYF,TGTGCCAGCAGTTTAGCGTTGGGGACTCTCCAAGAGACCCAGTACTTC
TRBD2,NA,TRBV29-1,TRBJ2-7,CSVSPLAGTYEQYF,TGCAGCGTTAGCCCACTAGCGGGAACCTACGAGCAGTACTTT
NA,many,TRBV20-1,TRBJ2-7,CSASSSGGTYEQYF,TGCAGTGCTAGCAGTAGCGGAGGGACCTACGAGCAGTACTTC
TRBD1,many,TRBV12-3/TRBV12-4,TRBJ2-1,CASSQTGGPYNEQFF,TGTGCCAGCAGCCAGACAGGGGGTCCCTACAATGAGCAGTTCTTC
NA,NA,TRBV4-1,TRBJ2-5,CASSQVTGYKQYF,TGCGCCAGCAGCCAAGTGACTGGCTACAAGCAGTACTTC
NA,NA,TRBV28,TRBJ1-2,CAGSLSTEFYGYTF,TGTGCCGGCAGTTTGTCCACCGAGTTCTATGGCTACACCTTC
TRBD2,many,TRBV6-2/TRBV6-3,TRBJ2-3,CASSPREAGVSDTQYF,TGTGCCAGCAGTCCCCGGGAAGCGGGAGTGTCAGATACGCAGTATTTT
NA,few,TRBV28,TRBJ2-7,CASSFGRKVYEQYF,TGTGCCAGCAGTTTCGGCAGGAAAGTCTACGAGCAGTACTTC
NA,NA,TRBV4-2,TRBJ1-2,CASSLFGRLEGYTF,TGTGCCAGCAGCCTCTTCGGACGTCTCGAAGGCTACACCTTC
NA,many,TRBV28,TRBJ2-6,CASSPDSSGANVLTF,TGTGCCAGCAGTCCAGACAGCTCTGGGGCCAACGTCCTGACTTTC
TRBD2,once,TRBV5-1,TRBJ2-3,CASTLAGPDTQYF,TGCGCCAGCACTTTAGCGGGCCCCGATACGCAGTATTTT
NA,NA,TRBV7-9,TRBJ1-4,CASSLASDGGELFF,TGTGCCAGCAGCTTAGCCTCGGACGGAGGGGAACTGTTTTTT
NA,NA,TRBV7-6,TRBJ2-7,CASTLTDTTGHPQYF,TGTGCCAGCACCCTAACGGATACGACCGGGCATCCGCAGTACTTC
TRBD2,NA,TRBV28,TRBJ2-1,CASSPMTSGSYNEQFF,TGTGCCAGCAGTCCTATGACTAGCGGGAGCTACAATGAGCAGTTCTTC
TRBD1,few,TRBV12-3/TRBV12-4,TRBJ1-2,CASSPRGIRRDYGYTF,TGTGCCAGCAGTCCCAGGGGGATCCGTAGAGACTATGGCTACACCTTC